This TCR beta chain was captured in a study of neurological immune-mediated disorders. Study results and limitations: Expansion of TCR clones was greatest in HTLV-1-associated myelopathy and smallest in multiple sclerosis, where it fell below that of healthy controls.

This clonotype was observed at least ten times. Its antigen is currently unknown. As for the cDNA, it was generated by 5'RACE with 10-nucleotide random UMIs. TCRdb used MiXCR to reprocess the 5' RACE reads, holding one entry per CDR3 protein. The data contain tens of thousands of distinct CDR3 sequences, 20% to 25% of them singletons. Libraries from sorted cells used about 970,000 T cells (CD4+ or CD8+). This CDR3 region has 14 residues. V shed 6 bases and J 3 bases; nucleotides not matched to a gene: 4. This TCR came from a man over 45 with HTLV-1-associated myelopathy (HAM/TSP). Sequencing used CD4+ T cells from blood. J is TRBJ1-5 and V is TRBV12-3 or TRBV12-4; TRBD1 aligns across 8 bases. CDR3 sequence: CASSMTGANQPQHF. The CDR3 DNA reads TGTGCCAGCAGCATGACAGGGGCCAATCAGCCCCAGCATTTT.